The next 18 T cell receptor beta chains were all read from a single sample in a study of T cell clusters in autoimmune cytopenias. One tube held mixed TRB-A and TRB-B primer pools for touch-down PCR. No DNA is given; TCRdb re-called the multiplex PCR reads and lists each CDR3 protein once. This listing includes more than 6,000 distinct CDR3 sequences. Roughly 38,000 genome equivalents of blood DNA were amplified for TRB. The sample was also reused in another study, on T cell repertoires in aging, cancer and after chemotherapy.

Input material: peripheral blood. These receptor sequences come from a human donor in good health.

This clonotype is medium-sized by frequency. This chain links TRBV29-1 with TRBJ1-1; the TCRdb call, TRBD1, lacks DNA for checking. Germline V CDR1 and CDR2: SQVTM, ANQGSEA. CDR3 length: 13 residues. The CDR3 protein is CSVEGRGRDEAFF.

The CDR3 sequence: CASSFSGTGTYNEQFF. The chain carries TRBV27 and TRBJ2-1; checking the TCRdb D call of TRBD2 is not possible without DNA. The CDR3 contains 16 residues. Germline V lookup: CDR1 MNHEY, CDR2 SMNVEV (reference sequence).

This clonotype is called medium-sized (0.01 to 0.1%) based on its frequency. The gene calls are TRBV7-9 and TRBJ1-3. The V gene's germline CDR1 is SEHNR and CDR2 FQNEAQ (reference sequence). This CDR3 region has 13 residues. The CDR3 region is CASSLYSGNTIYF.

The chain links TRBV7-2 to TRBJ2-7; the TRBD2 assignment by TCRdb is unverifiable without DNA. CDR1 SGHTA and CDR2 FQGNSA come from the germline V gene. The CDR3 consists of 19 residues. CDR3 sequence: CASSSAGTNLAGGTYEQYF.

This sequence joins TRBV7-2 and TRBJ1-2; TCRdb selects TRBD1, and the lack of DNA leaves this call unchecked. The germline CDR1 and CDR2 sequences are SGHTA and FQGNSA. CDR3 length: 15 residues. This chain's CDR3 is CASSTRQGPQVGYTF.

In terms of frequency, this clonotype is medium-sized (0.01 to 0.1%). The chain joins TRBV18 to TRBJ2-7. In germline, CDR1 is KGHSH, CDR2 LQKENI. The CDR3 sequence is 13 residues long. The CDR3: CASSPLSSYEQYF.

In terms of frequency, this clonotype is medium-sized. The chain carries TRBV6-5 and TRBJ2-3; TCRdb returns TRBD2, unconfirmable since there is no DNA. The length of the CDR3 is 18 residues. Germline V lookup: CDR1 MNHEY, CDR2 SVGAGI. The chain's CDR3 is CASSYSRLAGGRVDTQYF.

Considering frequency, this clonotype is medium-sized. The chain employs TRBV27 and TRBJ1-1; the D call of TRBD1 rests on TCRdb alone, since no DNA is present to check it. This CDR3 comprises 12 residues. Germline-derived CDR1 and CDR2 are MNHEY and SMNVEV (reference sequence). CDR3 sequence reads: CASRQGYTEAFF.

This sequence joins TRBV15 and TRBJ2-1; TCRdb indicates TRBD1, and absent DNA this call remains unverified. Germline V lookup: CDR1 LNHNV, CDR2 YYDKDF (reference sequence). The CDR3 contains 14 residues. CDR3 protein: CATLGPGSYNEQFF.

This chain's CDR3 is CASNPGGGVIDGYTF. The rearrangement links TRBV19 to TRBJ1-2; the TCRdb call, TRBD1, lacks DNA for checking. CDR1 LNHDA and CDR2 SQIVND come from the germline V gene (reference sequence). This CDR3 region has 15 residues.

This chain joins TRBV6-1 and TRBJ2-7. The germline gives CDR1 MNHNS, CDR2 SASEGT. The CDR3 extends over 14 amino acids. CDR3 in amino acids: CASILDLSSYEQYF.

This clonotype is called medium-sized (0.01 to 0.1%) based on its frequency. The chain carries TRBV11-1 and TRBJ2-1. Per the germline V gene, CDR1 is SGHAT and CDR2 is FQDESV (reference sequence). The CDR3 consists of 13 residues. CDR3 in amino acids: CASSLWTYNEQFF.

By frequency, this clonotype registers medium-sized. This chain joins TRBV19 and TRBJ2-5; TCRdb lists TRBD1, though no DNA is available to test this call. This CDR3 region has 14 residues. Germline V lookup: CDR1 LNHDA, CDR2 SQIVND (reference sequence). CDR3 loop: CASSWGVVGETQYF.

By frequency, this clonotype registers medium-sized. This chain connects TRBV6-1 to TRBJ1-2; TCRdb's D call of TRBD1 is untestable without DNA. The CDR3 runs to 13 residues. Germline values: CDR1 MNHNS, CDR2 SASEGT. The CDR3 here is CASSLDTYYGYTF.

V gene TRBV5-6 combines with J gene TRBJ1-1; there is no DNA to check the TCRdb D call of TRBD1. CDR3 length: 15 amino acids. From germline, CDR1 is SGHDT and CDR2 YYEEEE. The chain's CDR3 is CASSPTGGLNTEAFF. The full variable domain, rest sourced from reference TRBV5-6 and TRBJ1-1, is DAGVTQSPTHLIKTRGQQVTLRCSPKSGHDTVSWYQQALGQGPQFIFQYYEEEERQRGNFPDRFSGHQFPNYSSELNVNALLLGDSALYLCASSPTGGLNTEAFFGQGTRLTVV.

The chain combines TRBV14 with TRBJ2-1; TCRdb's D call of TRBD1 is untestable without DNA. The CDR3 consists of 16 residues. The germline V gene encodes CDR1 SGHDN and CDR2 FVKESK. The CDR3 spells CASSPLPQGAGNEQFF.

The rearrangement uses TRBV4-3 and TRBJ2-1. This CDR3 is built from 13 residues. Germline V gene data show CDR1 as LGHNA and CDR2 as YSLEER. The chain's CDR3 is CASSHATYNEQFF.

Its frequency marks this clonotype as medium-sized. V usage is TRBV10-3 and J usage is TRBJ1-6; as DNA is missing, the TRBD1 call by TCRdb cannot be tested. The CDR3 has 15 amino acids. Germline values: CDR1 ENHRY, CDR2 SYGVKD. CDR3 residues: CAISEVVGAETPLHF.